Listed below are T cell receptor beta chains from one sample, sequenced in a study of shared clonotypes between healthy human individuals. Here immunoSEQ multiplex PCR was the method, and the copy in TCRdb shows in-frame clones only, minus some. The data hold 2 million to 3 million clones, with roughly 93% observed a single time. The sample was naive CD4+ T cells from PBMCs. Receptor source: a young man in good health. Some clones in this sample may be carry-over from other donors' samples. CDR3s include the opening cysteine and the closing phenylalanine or tryptophan. A D gene is named only where the DNA matches it firmly. Some rows have no size entry. The others give once, few or many, or a class for an expanded clone.

.	TRBV11-3	.	TRBJ2-5	TGTGCCAGCAGCTTGGCAGGGGAAGCGGGGACCCAGTACTTC	CASSLAGEAGTQYF
TRBD1	TRBV5-4	.	TRBJ1-2	TGTGCCAGCAGCGCCAGGGGGTCCTACTATGGCTACACCTTC	CASSARGSYYGYTF
.	TRBV5-4	.	TRBJ2-3	TGTGCCAGCAGCCCGGGGAACCCGAGCACAGATACGCAGTATTTT	CASSPGNPSTDTQYF
.	TRBV10-3	once	TRBJ2-7	TGTGCCATCAGTGAACTCTTGTCCTCCTACGAGCAGTACTTC	CAISELLSSYEQYF
.	TRBV5-4	.	TRBJ2-3	TGTGCCAGCAGCTTGGTGGGCAGGGGCTACACAGATACGCAGTATTTT	CASSLVGRGYTDTQYF
.	TRBV7-9	.	TRBJ1-3	TGTGCCAGCAGCTTAGGAGGGTCTCGGAACACCATATATTTT	CASSLGGSRNTIYF
.	TRBV5-1	.	TRBJ2-7	TGCGCCAGCAGCTTGGCACCGGGTTCCACCTACGAGCAGTACTTC	CASSLAPGSTYEQYF
TRBD1	TRBV5-6	.	TRBJ2-3	TGTGCCAGCAGGAGGGACAGGGGCTGGACGCAGTATTTT	CASRRDRGWTQYF
.	TRBV22-1	.	TRBJ1-2	TGTCCTGGGAGCCAAATGCAAGCGAGAAAGACCTATGGCTACACCTTC	CPGSQMQARKTYGYTF
.	TRBV29-1	.	TRBJ1-1	TGCAGCGTTGGGAAACAGGGTAGAGAAGCTTTCTTT	CSVGKQGREAFF
.	TRBV7-9	.	TRBJ2-3	TGTGCCAGCAGCCTAGTGGGCAGCAATACGCAGTATTTT	CASSLVGSNTQYF
.	TRBV19	.	TRBJ1-2	TGTGCCAGTAGTATTGGGGGAACCAAGGGCTACACCTTC	CASSIGGTKGYTF
.	TRBV7-3	.	TRBJ2-2	TGTGCCAGCAGCTTAGGCGGTCCAGTGCCCGGGGAGCTGTTTTTT	CASSLGGPVPGELFF
TRBD1	TRBV7-6	.	TRBJ1-5	TGTGCCAGCAGCCCCGGGACAGGGAGCAATCAGCCCCAGCATTTT	CASSPGTGSNQPQHF
.	TRBV28	.	TRBJ1-2	TGTGCCAGCAGTTTATTCCGGGGGGACTATGGCTACACCTTC	CASSLFRGDYGYTF
TRBD2	TRBV2	.	TRBJ2-5	TGTGCCAGCAGTGCTGGGGGACTACCCAGCTCCCAGTACTTC	CASSAGGLPSSQYF